This T cell receptor (beta chain) was profiled in a study of blood T cells in healthy people across ages. With V trimmed by 2 bases and J by 4 bases, 2 bases remained unmatched. Germline V gene lookup returns CDR1 SQVTM and CDR2 ANQGSEA. This CDR3 comprises 13 residues. This clonotype came up a few times. Combining a sample-barcoded 5' primer with a J-beta primer mix, a second PCR ran for roughly 7 to 12 cycles. Each CDR3 protein gets one entry after TCRdb re-called the 5' RACE reads with MiXCR. The sample includes 750,000 to 950,000 distinct CDR3 sequences, more than 25% of them seen just once. This sample also appeared in a second study, on T cells of mothers and their children.

The sample comprised blood. This receptor was taken from a boy aged 5-17 years in good health. The genes are TRBV29-1 and TRBJ1-2, with 9 bases lining up with TRBD1. The CDR3 DNA is TGCAGCGTTGAACGGACAGGGGCCTATGGCTACACCTTC. Its protein is CSVERTGAYGYTF.